This T cell receptor (beta chain) was recorded in a study of technical replicates of blood from several donors. This clone was recorded once. Generated by immunoSEQ multiplex PCR, the TCRdb table keeps only in-frame clones and is missing some. The sample shows 74,000 or so clones, approximately 93% of them seen only once. With 5 bases clipped from V and 9 bases from J, the junction kept 6 bases outside the gene matches. From germline, CDR1 is LNHDA and CDR2 SQIVND (reference sequence). CDR3 length: 13 residues. This chain uses TRBV19 with TRBJ2-3; 9 nucleotides agree with TRBD2. Sequencing was carried out using T cells isolated from PBMCs. This clonotype was sampled from a human donor in good health. CDR3 sequence: CASSVGLAITQYF. CDR3 coding DNA: TGTGCCAGTAGTGTTGGACTAGCGATCACGCAGTATTTT.